The entry below describes one T cell receptor beta chain. This sample is drawn from a study of cytomegalovirus exposure and HLA in healthy donors. 13 Jbeta primers and 60 Vbeta primers were used for the PCR. The table came from immunoSEQ multiplex PCR; TCRdb's copy has only in-frame clones and leaves some out. Of about 120,000 clones in the sample, 75% were seen once. Germline CDR1 reads LNHDA; CDR2 reads SQIVND (reference sequence). The germline V and J ends were trimmed by 3 bases and 1 base, with 15 bases remaining between them. The CDR3 has 16 residues. The TCR originated in a woman in her forties or fifties in good health and CMV-seronegative. Sequenced input: PBMCs. The gene calls are TRBV19 and TRBJ1-1, with D possibly matching TRBD1 (5 bases). The CDR3 spells CASSIFFGRGNTEAFF. CDR3 coding DNA: TGTGCCAGTAGTATCTTCTTCGGGAGGGGGAACACTGAAGCTTTCTTT.